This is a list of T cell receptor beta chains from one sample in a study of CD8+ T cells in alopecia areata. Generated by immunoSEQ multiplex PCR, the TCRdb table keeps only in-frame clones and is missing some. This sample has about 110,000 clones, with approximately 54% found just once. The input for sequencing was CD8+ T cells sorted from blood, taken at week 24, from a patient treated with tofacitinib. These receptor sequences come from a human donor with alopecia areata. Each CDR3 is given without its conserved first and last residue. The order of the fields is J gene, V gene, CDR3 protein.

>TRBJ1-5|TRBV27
ASSLRDSNQPQH
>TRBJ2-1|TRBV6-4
ASSGDSNNEQF
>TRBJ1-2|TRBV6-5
ASSAPRAGTYGYT
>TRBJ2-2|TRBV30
AWMDRRGAGELF
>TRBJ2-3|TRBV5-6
ASSLERGSDTQY
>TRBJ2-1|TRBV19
ATWDFSYNEQF
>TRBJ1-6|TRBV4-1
ASSLYREVNSPLH
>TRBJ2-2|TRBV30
AWDGKSNTGELF
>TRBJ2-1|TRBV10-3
AISEGGEQF
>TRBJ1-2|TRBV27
ASSGTGTGDGYT
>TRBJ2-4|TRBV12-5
ASGTLAENIQY
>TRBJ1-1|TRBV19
ASTLGQGYTEAF
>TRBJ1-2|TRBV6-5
ASSYIAGNYGYT
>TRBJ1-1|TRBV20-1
SASPVNF